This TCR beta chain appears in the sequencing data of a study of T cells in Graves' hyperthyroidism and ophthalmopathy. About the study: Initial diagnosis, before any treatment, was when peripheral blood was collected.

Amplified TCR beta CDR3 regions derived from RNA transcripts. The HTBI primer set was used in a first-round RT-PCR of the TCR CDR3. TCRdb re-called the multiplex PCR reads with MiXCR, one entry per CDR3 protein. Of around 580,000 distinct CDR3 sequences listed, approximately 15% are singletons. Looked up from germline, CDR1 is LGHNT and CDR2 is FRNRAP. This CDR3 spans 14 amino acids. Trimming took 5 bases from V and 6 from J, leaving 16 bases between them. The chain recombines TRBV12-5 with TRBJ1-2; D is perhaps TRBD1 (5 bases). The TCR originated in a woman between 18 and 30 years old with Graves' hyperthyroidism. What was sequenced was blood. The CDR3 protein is CASGTPGVQNGYTF. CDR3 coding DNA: TGTGCTAGTGGTACCCCGGGGGTGCAAAATGGCTACACCTTC. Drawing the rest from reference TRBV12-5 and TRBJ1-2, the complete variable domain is DARVTQTPRHKVTEMGQEVTMRCQPILGHNTVFWYRQTMMQGLELLAYFRNRAPLDDSGMPKDRFSAEMPDATLATLKIQPSEPRDSAVYFCASGTPGVQNGYTFGSGTRLTVV.